This T cell receptor beta chain was sequenced in a study of blood T cell repertoires in COVID-19. Study summary: Italy, Spain and the United States were the sources of the convalescent and acute COVID-19 samples.

Per the study methods: Reference gene primer amplification yielded estimated nucleated cell counts. Data came from immunoSEQ multiplex PCR; TCRdb stores just in-frame clones and leaves some out. D and trimming come from the DNA, and the V and J calls and clone size come from that table. Of a few hundred thousand clones listed, about 90% are singletons. Sequencing was carried out using PBMCs or T cells enriched from blood (not recorded which). This TCR was sampled from a woman under 40 who had been exposed to COVID-19.

The CDR3 region has the DNA TGCAGTGCTCGGAGGCGGGAGACCCAGTACTTC. Protein sequence: CSARRRETQYF. V gene TRBV20-1 combines with J gene TRBJ2-5; possibly TRBD2 for D (5 bases). CDR3 size: 11 residues. The germline V gene encodes CDR1 DFQATT and CDR2 SNEGSKA (reference sequence). Deletions cut 5 bases from V and 5 bases from J, with 9 bases between.